This T cell receptor beta chain was identified during a study of cytomegalovirus exposure and HLA in healthy donors. Regarding the study as a whole: Cytomegalovirus status was reportedly diagnosed by the classifier with high specificity and sensitivity. Subsequent analysis found a tendency for first-cohort TCR clusters to co-occur within the 90 to 150 validation repertoires. Listed as cytomegalovirus-associated were about 160 TCR beta chains.

The donors were in the approximately 130-subject validation cohort, distinct from the approximately 610-subject first cohort. Only one count was recorded for this clone. Antigen specificity is unknown. The repertoire was sequenced with immunoSEQ multiplex PCR; TCRdb's copy has only in-frame clones and lacks some. This sample has about 400,000 clones, with 86% found just once. V shed 0 bases and J shed 10 bases, with 13 bases lying between them. The CDR3 is 14 residues long. Germline CDR1 reads MNHEY; CDR2 reads SMNVEV (reference sequence). This clonotype was sampled from a woman between 18 and 29 years old in good health and CMV-seronegative. The material sequenced was PBMCs. This chain connects TRBV27 to TRBJ2-1; perhaps TRBD2 as D (5 bases). The CDR3 DNA sequence: TGTGCCAGCAGTTTATCCCTTACGGGGAGAGAGCAGTTCTTC. Its translation: CASSLSLTGREQFF.